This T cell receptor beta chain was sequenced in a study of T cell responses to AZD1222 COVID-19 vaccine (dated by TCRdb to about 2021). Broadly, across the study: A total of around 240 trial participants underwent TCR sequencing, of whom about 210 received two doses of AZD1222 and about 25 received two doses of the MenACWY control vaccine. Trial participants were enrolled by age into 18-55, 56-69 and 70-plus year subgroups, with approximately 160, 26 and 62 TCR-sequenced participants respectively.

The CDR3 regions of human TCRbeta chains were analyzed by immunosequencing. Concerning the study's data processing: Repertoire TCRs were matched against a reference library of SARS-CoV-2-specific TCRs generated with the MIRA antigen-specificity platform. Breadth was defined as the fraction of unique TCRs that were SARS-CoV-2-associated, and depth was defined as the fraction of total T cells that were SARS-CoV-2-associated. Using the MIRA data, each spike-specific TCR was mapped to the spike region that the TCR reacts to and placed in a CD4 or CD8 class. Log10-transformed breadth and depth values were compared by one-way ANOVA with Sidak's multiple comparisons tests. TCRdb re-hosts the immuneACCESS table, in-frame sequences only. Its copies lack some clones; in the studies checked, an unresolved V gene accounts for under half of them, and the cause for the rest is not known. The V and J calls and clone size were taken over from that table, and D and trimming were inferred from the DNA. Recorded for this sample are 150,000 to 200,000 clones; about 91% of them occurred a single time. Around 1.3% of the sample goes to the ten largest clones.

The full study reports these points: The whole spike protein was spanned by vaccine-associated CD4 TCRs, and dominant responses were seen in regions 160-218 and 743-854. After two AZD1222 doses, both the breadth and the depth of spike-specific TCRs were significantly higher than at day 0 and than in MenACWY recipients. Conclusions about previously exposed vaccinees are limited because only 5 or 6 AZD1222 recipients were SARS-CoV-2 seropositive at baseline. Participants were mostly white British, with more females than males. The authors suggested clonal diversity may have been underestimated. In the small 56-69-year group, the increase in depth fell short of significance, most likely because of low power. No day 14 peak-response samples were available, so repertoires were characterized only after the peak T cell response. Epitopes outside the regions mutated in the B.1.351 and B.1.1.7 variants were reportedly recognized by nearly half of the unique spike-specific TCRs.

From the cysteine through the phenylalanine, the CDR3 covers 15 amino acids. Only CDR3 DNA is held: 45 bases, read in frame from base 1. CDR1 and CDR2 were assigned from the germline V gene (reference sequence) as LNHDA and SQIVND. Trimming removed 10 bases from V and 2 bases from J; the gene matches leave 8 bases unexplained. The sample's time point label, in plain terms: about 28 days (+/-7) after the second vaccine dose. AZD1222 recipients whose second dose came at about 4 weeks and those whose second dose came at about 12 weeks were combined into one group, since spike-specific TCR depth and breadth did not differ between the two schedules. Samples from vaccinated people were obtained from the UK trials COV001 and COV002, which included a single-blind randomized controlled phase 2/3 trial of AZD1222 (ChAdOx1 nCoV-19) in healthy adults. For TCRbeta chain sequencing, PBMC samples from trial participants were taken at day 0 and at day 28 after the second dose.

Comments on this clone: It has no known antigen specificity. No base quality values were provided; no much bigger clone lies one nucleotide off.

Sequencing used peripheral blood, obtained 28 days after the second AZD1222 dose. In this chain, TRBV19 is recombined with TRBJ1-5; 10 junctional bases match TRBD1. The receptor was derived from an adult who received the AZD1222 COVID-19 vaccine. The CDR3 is CATSPGTGGNQPQHF. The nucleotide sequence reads TGTGCCACAAGCCCAGGGACAGGGGGCAATCAGCCCCAGCATTTT.